This TCR beta chain was captured by sequencing in a study of blood T cell repertoires in COVID-19. Turning to the study itself: From the United States, Italy and Spain came samples of acute and convalescent COVID-19.

V lost 4 bases to trimming and J lost 2 bases; unmatched junction nucleotides: 13. The V gene's germline CDR1 is SGHRS and CDR2 YFSETQ. There are 18 residues in the CDR3. In the source study's methods: Using reference gene primer amplification, nucleated cell counts were estimated. The method was immunoSEQ multiplex PCR; TCRdb's version includes in-frame clones alone and lacks a portion of them. That table gives V, J and clone size, and the DNA gave D and trimming. The sample includes 150,000 to 200,000 clones, about 86% of them seen just once. The chain links TRBV5-1 to TRBJ2-2; the match to TRBD2 covers 8 bases. The origin of this receptor is a woman aged 80 or over with acute or convalescent COVID-19. The sequencing input was peripheral blood. CDR3: CASSPLGYGGANTGELFF. The CDR3 nucleotides read TGCGCCAGCAGCCCTCTGGGCTACGGGGGGGCAAACACCGGGGAGCTGTTTTTT.